Listed below are T cell receptor beta chains from one sample, sequenced in a study of OX40 agonist ivuxolimab in advanced cancers. Sequenced by immunoSEQ multiplex PCR; TCRdb stores in-frame clones only, minus some. The sample includes tens of thousands of clones, about 81% of them seen just once. The starting material was CD4+ or CD8+ T cells sorted from blood, obtained in a trial of the OX40 agonist ivuxolimab. These receptors were obtained from an adult with an advanced solid tumor such as melanoma, head and neck, liver or kidney cancer. Each CDR3 is given with its conserved first and last residue.

v_call cdr3_aa
TRBV7-9 CASSPKLRVSYNEQFF
TRBV5-1 CASSVQQGSTEAFF
TRBV7-2 CASSPTSATETQYF
TRBV6-1 CASSEATVNTEAFF
TRBV6-1 CASSASFTGEFGYTF
TRBV18 CATNHRVAYNEQFF
TRBV29-1 CTSVRFNTEAFF
TRBV5-1 CASSLGGRVAGTITDTQYF
TRBV11-2 CASSLRSNPGFANTGELFF
TRBV19 CASIRTAASNYGYTF
TRBV6-5 CASSYTATDTQYF
TRBV18 CASSPPGQGRTGELFF
TRBV10-1 CASSELDRATHQPQHF
TRBV19 CASSAGEWASGNYLKRRELFF
TRBV11-2 CASSLAGGRYEQYF
TRBV25-1 CASSAQDRGPGYTF
TRBV7-8 CASSPTNDRAEAFF
TRBV19 CASTEGVWFTGELFF
TRBV4-2 CASSQETSGMETQYF
TRBV27 CASRAGGSAEQYF
TRBV29-1 CSVEYGKLGKLFF
TRBV6-5 CASSLHGQPRGELFF
TRBV30 CAWRPPGAYGYTF
TRBV6-1 CASSEATVGNTEAFF
TRBV7-8 CASSSDRAGYTF
TRBV2 CASKMDNYGYTF
TRBV7-2 CASSLETGDTEAFF
TRBV9 CASSVRAGRNTGELFF
TRBV5-4 CASSLEARGGETQYF
TRBV7-8 CASSLRTGGGSYEQYF
TRBV27 CASSPTTGQWGTQYF
TRBV28 CASRIPTGTGTEAFF
TRBV27 CASSFWTDTDTQYF
TRBV6-5 CASSFSSNTEAFF
TRBV28 CASSSRLAGGGSYEQYF
TRBV2 CASSPGADNEQFF
TRBV9 CASSGDGAPGETQYF
TRBV10-3 CATRRGQGDTEAFF
TRBV4-1 CASSPGTSGRYEQYF
TRBV5-5 CASAQTGSQTQYF
TRBV28 CASSHRGGIYNEQFF
TRBV6-5 CASSDRWSSDEQYF
TRBV19 CASSVDQRDRNEQYF
TRBV19 CASSRGWLYNQPQHF
TRBV10-1 CASSRGALYGYTF
TRBV6-6 CATAGGMNTEAFF
TRBV6-6 CASRIFGQGQGYTF
TRBV7-9 CASSLGRGGGSNQPQHF
TRBV6-5 CASSYSETGTYEQYF
TRBV5-4 CASSSLAGGITDTQYF
TRBV5-4 CASSFLNEQFF
TRBV5-1 CASSAQGRGWIDTQYF
TRBV2 CASSGTAYGYTF
TRBV30 CARGAGVLGNEQFF
TRBV10-3 CAISESANTEAFF
TRBV5-1 CASSLKGQGAPPDTQYF